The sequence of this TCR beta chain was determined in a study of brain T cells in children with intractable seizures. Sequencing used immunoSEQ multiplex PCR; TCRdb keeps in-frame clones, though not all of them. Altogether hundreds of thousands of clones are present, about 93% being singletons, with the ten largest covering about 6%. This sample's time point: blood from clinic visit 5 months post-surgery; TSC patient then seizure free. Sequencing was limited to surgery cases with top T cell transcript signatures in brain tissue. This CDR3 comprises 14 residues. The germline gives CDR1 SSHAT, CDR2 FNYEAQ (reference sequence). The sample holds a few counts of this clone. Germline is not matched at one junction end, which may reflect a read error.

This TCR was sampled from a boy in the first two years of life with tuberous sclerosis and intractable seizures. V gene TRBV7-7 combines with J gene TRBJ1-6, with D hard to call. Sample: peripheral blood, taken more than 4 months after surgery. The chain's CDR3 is CASSRLGLWAPLHF. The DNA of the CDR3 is TGTGCTAGCAGCCGGTTGGGTCTTTGGGCACCCCTCCACTTT.